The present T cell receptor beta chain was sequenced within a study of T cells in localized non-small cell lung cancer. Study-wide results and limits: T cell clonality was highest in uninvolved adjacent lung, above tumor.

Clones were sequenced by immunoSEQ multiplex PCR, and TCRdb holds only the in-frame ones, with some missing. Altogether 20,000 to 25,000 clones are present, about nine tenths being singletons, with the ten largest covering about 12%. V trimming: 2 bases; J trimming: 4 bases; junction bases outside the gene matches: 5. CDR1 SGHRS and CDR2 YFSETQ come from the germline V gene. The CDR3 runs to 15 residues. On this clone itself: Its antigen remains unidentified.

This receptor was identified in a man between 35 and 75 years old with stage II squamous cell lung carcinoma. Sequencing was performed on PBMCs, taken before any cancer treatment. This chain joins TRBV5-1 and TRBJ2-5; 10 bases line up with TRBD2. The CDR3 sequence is CASSFNLAGAETQYF. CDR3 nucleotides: TGCGCCAGCAGCTTTAACCTAGCGGGAGCAGAGACCCAGTACTTC. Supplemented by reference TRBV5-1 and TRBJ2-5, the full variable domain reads KAGVTQTPRYLIKTRGQQVTLSCSPISGHRSVSWYQQTPGQGLQFLFEYFSETQRNKGNFPGRFSGRQFSNSRSEMNVSTLELGDSALYLCASSFNLAGAETQYFGPGTRLLVL.